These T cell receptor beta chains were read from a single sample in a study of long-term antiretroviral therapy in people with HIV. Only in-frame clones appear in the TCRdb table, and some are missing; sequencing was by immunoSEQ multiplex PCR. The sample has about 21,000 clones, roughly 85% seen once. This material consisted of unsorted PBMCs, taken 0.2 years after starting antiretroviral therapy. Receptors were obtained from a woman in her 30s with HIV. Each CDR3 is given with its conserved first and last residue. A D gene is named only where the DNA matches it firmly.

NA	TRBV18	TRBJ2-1	CASSPSRNNEQFF
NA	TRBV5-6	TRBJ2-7	CASSFVERSAYEQYF
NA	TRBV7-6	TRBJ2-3	CASTPTGLGTDTQYF
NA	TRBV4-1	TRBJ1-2	CASSPGTHGLYGYTF
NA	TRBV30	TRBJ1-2	CALRHGYGYTF
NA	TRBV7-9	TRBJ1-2	CASSALGVNYGYTF
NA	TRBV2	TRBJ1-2	CASSESSAGPPYGYTF
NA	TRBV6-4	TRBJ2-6	CASSETSGANVLTF
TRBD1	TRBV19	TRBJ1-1	CASSIGTVNTEAFF
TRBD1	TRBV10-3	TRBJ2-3	CAIKTGQGYTDTQYF
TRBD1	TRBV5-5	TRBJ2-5	CASSTGQGETQYF
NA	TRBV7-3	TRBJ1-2	CASSLTGQFNYGYTF
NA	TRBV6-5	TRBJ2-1	CASSDWDLANEQFF
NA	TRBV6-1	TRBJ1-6	CASSERALHF
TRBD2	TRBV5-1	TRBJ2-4	CASSWTSGTSGGATKNIQYF
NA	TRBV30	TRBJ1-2	CAWSSTGYGYTF
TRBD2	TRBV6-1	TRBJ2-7	CASREGPSGGYEQYF
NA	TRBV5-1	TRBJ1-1	CASRDAEMNTEAFF
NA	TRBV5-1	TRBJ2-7	CASSLASGAVYEQYF
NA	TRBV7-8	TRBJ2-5	CASSFPGAYQETQYF
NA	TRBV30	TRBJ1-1	CAWSVRGLTEAFF
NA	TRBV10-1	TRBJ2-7	CASPRRSYEQYF
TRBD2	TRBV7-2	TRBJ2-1	CASSLALLLSGGPGGYNEQFF
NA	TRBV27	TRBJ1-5	CASSSTSDRQPQHF
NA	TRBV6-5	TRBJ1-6	CASSQGRDSPLHF
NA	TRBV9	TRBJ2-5	CASSVRPGGETQYF
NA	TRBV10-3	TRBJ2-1	CAISVNGKNEQFF
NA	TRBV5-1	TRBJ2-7	CASSISPPPTGSGEQYF
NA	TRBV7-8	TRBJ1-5	CASSLGGERNQPQHF
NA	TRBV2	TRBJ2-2	CASSEVETGELFF
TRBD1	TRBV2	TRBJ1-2	CASSEPPGQGDGYTF